A selection of T cell receptor beta chains follows, all from one sample in a study of control samples from healthy donors and cancer patients. TCRdb's copy holds only in-frame clones and misses some; the assay was immunoSEQ multiplex PCR. The sample contains 150,000 to 200,000 clones, 90% to 95% of which appear only once. What was sequenced was blood. Source of these receptors: a woman aged 25 to 39 in good health. Both conserved end residues are part of each CDR3. D genes are given only for firm matches. Not every row has a clone size; where given, it reads once, few, many or a size class.

d_call: TRBD1; j_call: TRBJ2-3; clone_size: .; v_call: TRBV19; cdr3_length: 14; cdr3_nt: TGTGCCAGTAGTATCGGACAGGGCGCAGATACGCAGTATTTT; cdr3_aa: CASSIGQGADTQYF
d_call: .; j_call: TRBJ1-6; clone_size: .; v_call: TRBV28; cdr3_length: 15; cdr3_nt: TGTGCCAGCAGTCCCGCTGGGGCGGGTAATTCACCCCTCCACTTT; cdr3_aa: CASSPAGAGNSPLHF
d_call: TRBD2; j_call: TRBJ2-1; clone_size: .; v_call: TRBV9; cdr3_length: 15; cdr3_nt: TGTGCCAGCAGCACCACCGGGACTACCTACAATGAGCAGTTCTTC; cdr3_aa: CASSTTGTTYNEQFF
d_call: TRBD2; j_call: TRBJ2-3; clone_size: .; v_call: TRBV9; cdr3_length: 15; cdr3_nt: TGTGCCAGCAGCGCGACTAGCGGGAGCACAGATACGCAGTATTTT; cdr3_aa: CASSATSGSTDTQYF
d_call: .; j_call: TRBJ1-5; clone_size: .; v_call: TRBV6-5; cdr3_length: 12; cdr3_nt: TGTGCCAGCGGGCAGGACAATCAGCCCCAGCATTTT; cdr3_aa: CASGQDNQPQHF
d_call: TRBD1; j_call: TRBJ1-2; clone_size: .; v_call: TRBV27; cdr3_length: 13; cdr3_nt: TGTGCCAGCAGTCAAGGACAGGTCTATGGCTACACCTTC; cdr3_aa: CASSQGQVYGYTF
d_call: .; j_call: TRBJ1-1; clone_size: .; v_call: TRBV19; cdr3_length: 13; cdr3_nt: TGTGCCAGTAGTATTATGTTCGGGACTGAAGCTTTCTTT; cdr3_aa: CASSIMFGTEAFF
d_call: .; j_call: TRBJ1-5; clone_size: .; v_call: TRBV12-3/TRBV12-4; cdr3_length: 13; cdr3_nt: TGTGCCAGCAGTCCCCAGGAGAATCAGCCCCAGCATTTT; cdr3_aa: CASSPQENQPQHF
d_call: .; j_call: TRBJ2-7; clone_size: .; v_call: TRBV12-5; cdr3_length: 14; cdr3_nt: TGTGCTAGTGGTTTGGGCCCCGGGTCCTACGAGCAGTACTTC; cdr3_aa: CASGLGPGSYEQYF
d_call: TRBD1; j_call: TRBJ2-7; clone_size: .; v_call: TRBV7-9; cdr3_length: 15; cdr3_nt: TGTGCCAGCAGCTCGGACAGGACGAACTCCTACGAGCAGTACTTC; cdr3_aa: CASSSDRTNSYEQYF
d_call: .; j_call: TRBJ2-5; clone_size: .; v_call: TRBV6-5; cdr3_length: 13; cdr3_nt: TGTGCCAGCAGTTACTCCGGCCAAGAGACCCAGTACTTC; cdr3_aa: CASSYSGQETQYF
d_call: .; j_call: TRBJ2-1; clone_size: .; v_call: TRBV21-1; cdr3_length: 18; cdr3_nt: TGTGCCAGCAGCAAAACTCCCACTAGCGGGGGGTTCTACAATGAGCAGTTCTTC; cdr3_aa: CASSKTPTSGGFYNEQFF
d_call: TRBD1; j_call: TRBJ1-2; clone_size: .; v_call: TRBV6-1; cdr3_length: 17; cdr3_nt: TGTGCCAGCAGTGAAGGGACAGGGCTATCGGGTAACTATGGCTACACCTTC; cdr3_aa: CASSEGTGLSGNYGYTF
d_call: .; j_call: TRBJ2-3; clone_size: .; v_call: TRBV24-1; cdr3_length: 13; cdr3_nt: TGTGCCACCAGTAGGGCGGCCACAGATACGCAGTATTTT; cdr3_aa: CATSRAATDTQYF
d_call: TRBD1; j_call: TRBJ2-7; clone_size: .; v_call: TRBV30; cdr3_length: 15; cdr3_nt: TGTGCCTGGAGTGGGGGACAGCGGAGGTACTACGAGCAGTACTTC; cdr3_aa: CAWSGGQRRYYEQYF
d_call: TRBD1; j_call: TRBJ2-7; clone_size: .; v_call: TRBV28; cdr3_length: 15; cdr3_nt: TGTGCCAGCAGTTCGCCGGGACAGGCGATCTACGAGCAGTACTTC; cdr3_aa: CASSSPGQAIYEQYF
d_call: TRBD1; j_call: TRBJ1-1; clone_size: .; v_call: TRBV7-9; cdr3_length: 15; cdr3_nt: TGTGCCAGCAGCTTAGGGGCAGGGGGGAACACTGAAGCTTTCTTT; cdr3_aa: CASSLGAGGNTEAFF
d_call: TRBD2; j_call: TRBJ2-3; clone_size: .; v_call: TRBV5-1; cdr3_length: 17; cdr3_nt: TGCGCCAGCAGCCCCTCTCTAGCGGGGGACAGAACAGATACGCAGTATTTT; cdr3_aa: CASSPSLAGDRTDTQYF
d_call: TRBD1; j_call: TRBJ1-6; clone_size: .; v_call: TRBV10-2; cdr3_length: 18; cdr3_nt: TGCGCCAGCAGTAATCCGAGACAGGGGGGTTCCTATAATTCACCCCTCCACTTT; cdr3_aa: CASSNPRQGGSYNSPLHF
d_call: .; j_call: TRBJ1-2; clone_size: once; v_call: TRBV24-1; cdr3_length: 12; cdr3_nt: TGTGCCACCAGTGACAGGGGCTATGGCTACACCTTC; cdr3_aa: CATSDRGYGYTF
d_call: .; j_call: TRBJ1-2; clone_size: .; v_call: TRBV9; cdr3_length: 13; cdr3_nt: TGTGCCGTAGACGGGGCCGTCTATTGTGGCTACACCTTC; cdr3_aa: CAVDGAVYCGYTF
d_call: .; j_call: TRBJ2-5; clone_size: .; v_call: TRBV7-7; cdr3_length: 14; cdr3_nt: TGTGCCAGCAGCTCGGGGACGGTGGGGGAGACCCAGTACTTC; cdr3_aa: CASSSGTVGETQYF
d_call: TRBD1; j_call: TRBJ2-3; clone_size: .; v_call: TRBV9; cdr3_length: 13; cdr3_nt: TGTGCCAGCAGCGTGGACAGGGAAAATACGCAGTATTTT; cdr3_aa: CASSVDRENTQYF
d_call: .; j_call: TRBJ2-7; clone_size: .; v_call: TRBV6-2/TRBV6-3; cdr3_length: 14; cdr3_nt: TGTGCCAGCATCCCCGGGACTCCCCCCTACGAGCAGTACTTC; cdr3_aa: CASIPGTPPYEQYF
d_call: TRBD1; j_call: TRBJ1-2; clone_size: .; v_call: TRBV2; cdr3_length: 14; cdr3_nt: TGTGCCAGCAGTACAGGGGGTATAGGGTATGGCTACACCTTC; cdr3_aa: CASSTGGIGYGYTF
d_call: .; j_call: TRBJ2-6; clone_size: once; v_call: TRBV18; cdr3_length: 15; cdr3_nt: TGTGCCAGCTCACCACGTGGCTCTGGGGCCAACGTCCTGACTTTC; cdr3_aa: CASSPRGSGANVLTF
d_call: .; j_call: TRBJ1-2; clone_size: .; v_call: TRBV6-5; cdr3_length: 12; cdr3_nt: TGTGCCAGCAGTTCAGGGCAGGGGGGCTACACCTTC; cdr3_aa: CASSSGQGGYTF
d_call: TRBD1; j_call: TRBJ1-1; clone_size: .; v_call: TRBV6-5; cdr3_length: 14; cdr3_nt: TGTGCCAGCAGTTCGGGCAGGGGGGCCACTGAAGCTTTCTTT; cdr3_aa: CASSSGRGATEAFF
d_call: TRBD2; j_call: TRBJ2-3; clone_size: .; v_call: TRBV7-2; cdr3_length: 15; cdr3_nt: TGTGCCAGCAGTCGAACTAGCGGGGGTTCAGATACGCAGTATTTT; cdr3_aa: CASSRTSGGSDTQYF
d_call: TRBD1; j_call: TRBJ2-7; clone_size: .; v_call: TRBV28; cdr3_length: 19; cdr3_nt: TGTGCCAGCAGTTTATACCCTTTTTATACAGGGGGAATAACCTACGAGCAGTACTTC; cdr3_aa: CASSLYPFYTGGITYEQYF
d_call: .; j_call: TRBJ2-2; clone_size: .; v_call: TRBV11-2; cdr3_length: 11; cdr3_nt: TGTGCCAGCAGCCACACCGGGGAGCTGTTTTTT; cdr3_aa: CASSHTGELFF
d_call: .; j_call: TRBJ1-3; clone_size: .; v_call: TRBV2; cdr3_length: 14; cdr3_nt: TGTGCCAGCAGTGAGGGGGGGGCTGGAAACACCATATATTTT; cdr3_aa: CASSEGGAGNTIYF
d_call: TRBD2; j_call: TRBJ2-5; clone_size: .; v_call: TRBV3-1/TRBV3-2; cdr3_length: 13; cdr3_nt: TGTGCCAGCAGCCCGACTAGCGAAGAGACCCAGTACTTC; cdr3_aa: CASSPTSEETQYF
d_call: TRBD2; j_call: TRBJ2-5; clone_size: .; v_call: TRBV2; cdr3_length: 14; cdr3_nt: TGTGCCAGCAGAGGACTAGCGGGAGCGGAGACCCAGTACTTC; cdr3_aa: CASRGLAGAETQYF
d_call: TRBD2; j_call: TRBJ2-3; clone_size: .; v_call: TRBV25-1; cdr3_length: 16; cdr3_nt: TGTGCCAGCAGTGAAGCGGGGGCGGGAGGTTTGGATACGCAGTATTTT; cdr3_aa: CASSEAGAGGLDTQYF
d_call: .; j_call: TRBJ2-5; clone_size: .; v_call: TRBV2; cdr3_length: 11; cdr3_nt: TGTGCCAGCGGACAGCAAGAGACCCAGTACTTC; cdr3_aa: CASGQQETQYF
d_call: .; j_call: TRBJ2-7; clone_size: .; v_call: TRBV19; cdr3_length: 13; cdr3_nt: TGTGCCAGTAGTATAGGACTGATTTACGAGCAGTACTTC; cdr3_aa: CASSIGLIYEQYF
d_call: .; j_call: TRBJ2-5; clone_size: .; v_call: TRBV11-2; cdr3_length: 13; cdr3_nt: TGTGCCAGCAGCTTAGTACTAGAAGAGACCCAGTACTTC; cdr3_aa: CASSLVLEETQYF
d_call: TRBD1; j_call: TRBJ1-6; clone_size: .; v_call: TRBV15; cdr3_length: 14; cdr3_nt: TGTGCCACCAGCGTAGACAGGGAGGGATCACCCCTCCACTTT; cdr3_aa: CATSVDREGSPLHF
d_call: TRBD1; j_call: TRBJ1-6; clone_size: few; v_call: TRBV2; cdr3_length: 14; cdr3_nt: TGTGCCACAATCGCCCGGGACAGGGGTTCACCCCTCCACTTT; cdr3_aa: CATIARDRGSPLHF
d_call: TRBD2; j_call: TRBJ2-1; clone_size: .; v_call: TRBV6-5; cdr3_length: 14; cdr3_nt: TGTGCCAGCAGCCGGACTAGCGGGGGCCAGGAGCAGTTCTTC; cdr3_aa: CASSRTSGGQEQFF
d_call: .; j_call: TRBJ1-6; clone_size: .; v_call: TRBV4-3; cdr3_length: 15; cdr3_nt: TGCGCCAGCAGCCAAGACCGAGGGCGGAATTCACCCCTCCACTTT; cdr3_aa: CASSQDRGRNSPLHF
d_call: TRBD2; j_call: TRBJ2-7; clone_size: .; v_call: TRBV6-5; cdr3_length: 14; cdr3_nt: TGTGCCAGCAGTTACGGGACTAGTGGATACGAGCAGTACTTC; cdr3_aa: CASSYGTSGYEQYF
d_call: .; j_call: TRBJ1-5; clone_size: .; v_call: TRBV24-1; cdr3_length: 13; cdr3_nt: TGTGCCACCATAGCAGGGTGCAATCAGCCCCAGCATTTT; cdr3_aa: CATIAGCNQPQHF
d_call: .; j_call: TRBJ2-3; clone_size: .; v_call: TRBV2; cdr3_length: 13; cdr3_nt: TGTGCCAGCAGCCGGGACAACACAGATACGCAGTATTTT; cdr3_aa: CASSRDNTDTQYF
d_call: TRBD2; j_call: TRBJ2-7; clone_size: .; v_call: TRBV29-1; cdr3_length: 15; cdr3_nt: TGCAGCGTTGAAGGGGCTAGCGGGAGTAGGTACGAGCAGTACTTC; cdr3_aa: CSVEGASGSRYEQYF
d_call: TRBD1; j_call: TRBJ1-1; clone_size: .; v_call: TRBV27; cdr3_length: 14; cdr3_nt: TGTGCCAGCAGTCCCGGACAGGGGCACACTGAAGCTTTCTTT; cdr3_aa: CASSPGQGHTEAFF
d_call: .; j_call: TRBJ1-3; clone_size: .; v_call: TRBV15; cdr3_length: 13; cdr3_nt: TGTGCCACCAGCTTCAGCTCTGGAAACACCATATATTTT; cdr3_aa: CATSFSSGNTIYF
d_call: .; j_call: TRBJ1-5; clone_size: .; v_call: TRBV6-6; cdr3_length: 16; cdr3_nt: TGTGCCAGCACCCCGAGCAGGGGAGATAGCAATCAGCCCCAGCATTTT; cdr3_aa: CASTPSRGDSNQPQHF
d_call: TRBD1; j_call: TRBJ1-5; clone_size: .; v_call: TRBV7-9; cdr3_length: 15; cdr3_nt: TGTGCCAGCAGCCTGGACAGGGGGCGAAATCAGCCCCAGCATTTT; cdr3_aa: CASSLDRGRNQPQHF